Reported below is one T cell receptor beta chain. Its target antigen remains unknown. One base away there is no much larger clone; base qualities are not given. Focal radiation therapy combined with CTLA-4 blockade (ipilimumab) was tested in patients with chemo-refractory metastatic non-small-cell lung cancer. The sample comes from a study of radiotherapy plus CTLA-4 blockade in lung cancer (dated by TCRdb to 2017 to 2018). Study-wide context: Among enrolled patients, roughly 20% had an objective response and 31% reached disease control.

The investigation overall reported the following: Early dynamic changes in blood T cell clones, together with increased serum interferon-beta after radiation, were reported as the strongest predictors of response. After treatment with radiotherapy and ipilimumab, TCR clones that originated in tumors expanded in peripheral blood.

CDR1 MNHEY and CDR2 SMNVEV were looked up in the germline V gene (reference sequence). V is cut back by 2 bases and J by 5 bases, with 9 bases in the junction unmatched. Including cysteine and phenylalanine, the CDR3 has 17 amino acids. The kept DNA is CDR3 alone, 51 bases in frame from the first base. Preparation of the library involved the immunoSEQ multiplex PCR assay. TCRdb re-hosts the immuneACCESS table, in-frame sequences only. Its copies lack some clones; in the studies checked, an unresolved V gene accounts for under half of them, and the cause for the rest is not known. This sample holds fewer than 100,000 clones; around 79% were observed only once. The top ten constitute over 20% of the sample.

The receptor was isolated from a human donor with non-small cell lung cancer whose response to radiotherapy plus ipilimumab could not be evaluated. Some clones in this sample may be carry-over from other donors' samples. The chain joins TRBV27 to TRBJ2-2, with 9 bases matching TRBD2. The material sequenced was peripheral blood, taken from a patient treated with radiotherapy plus ipilimumab. The DNA sequence is TGTGCCAGCAGTTTAGGAGGCGGGGGGGCGGGAACCGGGGAGCTGTTTTTT. Protein translation: CASSLGGGGAGTGELFF.